This T cell receptor (beta chain) is from a study of T cells in Graves' hyperthyroidism and ophthalmopathy. The sample holds a few counts of this clonotype. Deletions cut 3 bases from V and 5 bases from J, with 16 bases between. This CDR3 is 16 amino acids long. Germline CDR1 and CDR2: MDHEN and SYDVKM. Regions amplified from RNA transcripts were the TCR beta CDR3 regions. During a first-round RT-PCR of the TCR CDR3, the HTBI primer set was used. MiXCR was run by TCRdb on the multiplex PCR reads, yielding one entry per CDR3 protein. The table records about 400,000 distinct CDR3 sequences, 11% to 15% of them present only once.

This sequence was found in a man between 45 and 60 years old with Graves' ophthalmopathy. The J gene is TRBJ2-2, the V gene TRBV28; D not resolved. Sequenced material: blood. The CDR3 here is CASSFSVGTGTGELFF. CDR3 bases: TGTGCCAGCAGTTTTTCAGTCGGTACCGGTACCGGGGAGCTGTTTTTT.